This T cell receptor beta chain was retrieved from a study of follicular helper T cells after annual influenza vaccination. Study observations and caveats: Day 7 ICOS+CD38+ clones were most often found later in ICOS-CD38- cTfh cells.

Notes on this clone: Antigen unknown.

Stated time point: 2015-2016 season, pre-vaccination. Vaccine contraindications, substance abuse, HIV/AIDS, active malignancy and active illness excluded donors. Blood volume per time point ranged from 40 to 100 mL. Non-naive CD4+CXCR5+PD-1+ cTfh were sorted into ICOS+CD38+ and ICOS-CD38- fractions. The V gene lost 3 bases and the J gene lost 2 bases, with 11 bases spanning the gap. The CDR3 extends over 14 amino acids. Germline assignment: CDR1 SGHNT and CDR2 YYREEE (reference sequence). Assay: immunoSEQ multiplex PCR; the TCRdb copy retains only in-frame clones and omits some. This table has about 10,000 clones, roughly 80% appearing once.

The sequences come from CXCR5+ CD38- circulating T follicular helper cells from blood, collected on the day of influenza vaccination. Subset denoted: circulating Tfh, non-naive CD4+CXCR5+PD-1+ (ICOS+CD38+ or ICOS-CD38-). This clonotype was obtained from an adult who received the influenza vaccine. The chain uses TRBV5-4 and TRBJ1-2, with D tentatively TRBD1 (5 bases). DNA for the CDR3: TGTGCCAGCAGCTCCCCAGGGAGGAACTATGGCTACACCTTC. It translates to CASSSPGRNYGYTF.